The 20 T cell receptor beta chains below were found in one sample sequenced in a study of T cell clonality in common variable immunodeficiency. Findings of the study overall: Fewer deletions and N-nucleotide insertions were reportedly seen in common variable immunodeficiency TCR beta sequences.

The table came from immunoSEQ multiplex PCR; TCRdb's copy has only in-frame clones and leaves some out. This sample has 28,000 or so clones and no singletons, with just over 3% in the ten largest. The antigens for these receptors are not known. Sequences were obtained from peripheral blood mononuclear cells. These receptors were taken from a human donor with common variable immunodeficiency.

This clone has just a few counts. The CDR3: CASSPGSGGLTDTQYF. Incomplete CDR3 DNA: TGTGCCAGCAGCCCCGGTAGCGGGGGCCTCACAGATACG. J is TRBJ2-3 and V is TRBV7-6; 9 bases line up with TRBD2. The read ends 3 residues early relative to the CDR3; the germline J gene fills the gap. CDR1 and CDR2 from the germline V gene are SGHVS and FNYEAQ. This CDR3 has 16 amino acids. The V gene end was trimmed by 5 bases and the J gene end by 2 bases; junction bases not matched to a gene: 8.

This clone appeared a few times. The read falls 3 residues short of the CDR3 end, and the missing part is taken from the germline J gene. The V call is TRBV5-4, the J call TRBJ2-5, with D unclear. V gave up 0 bases and J gave up 2 bases, with 5 bases separating them. The CDR3 loop spans 13 amino acids. In germline, CDR1 is SGHNT, CDR2 YYREEE (reference sequence). This CDR3 reads CASSLDLQETQYF. The sequenced CDR3 bases are TGTGCCAGCAGCTTGGACTTACAAGAGACC.

This clone was seen many times. The read gets to within 3 residues of the CDR3 end, and the germline J gene fills in the rest. The chain employs TRBV29-1 and TRBJ2-7; 9 bases are a match to TRBD1. Germline loops: CDR1 SQVTM, CDR2 ANQGSEA. The CDR3 covers 13 residues. Losses at the gene ends were 5 bases for V and 1 base for J; bases not matched to a gene: 3. The CDR3 protein is CSVRQGESYEQYF. The covered CDR3 bases are TGCAGCGTTAGACAGGGGGAGTCCTACGAG.

There are a few counts of this clone. The read ends 3 residues before the CDR3 terminus; that terminus is restored from the germline J gene. This sequence joins TRBV19 and TRBJ1-5; 8 bases line up with TRBD1. This CDR3 comprises 15 residues. V lost 6 bases to trimming and J lost 7 bases; unmatched junction nucleotides: 11. Germline V gives CDR1 LNHDA, CDR2 SQIVND (reference sequence). The sequenced part of the CDR3 DNA is TGTGCCAGTAGCAAGGACAGGGTTGGTGCGCAGCCC. This gives the protein CASSKDRVGAQP. The whole CDR3 protein reads CASSKDRVGAQPQHF.

This clone occurred many times. The CDR3 end lies 3 residues beyond the end of the read and is filled in from the germline J gene. This chain links TRBV20-1 with TRBJ1-1, with unresolved D. V dropped 6 bases and J dropped 0 bases, with 5 bases sitting between them. The V gene's germline CDR1 is DFQATT and CDR2 SNEGSKA (reference sequence). CDR3 size: 11 residues. CDR3 protein: CSARLNTEAFF. CDR3 DNA (partial): TGCAGTGCCAGGCTGAACACTGAA.

In this sample, this clone turned up many times. The read finishes 3 residues shy of the CDR3 end, and the germline J gene is used to complete it. The V and J genes are TRBV10-3 and TRBJ1-2, with unresolved D. CDR1 is ENHRY and CDR2 is SYGVKD in the germline V gene. The CDR3 spans 15 residues. The V end was cut by 2 bases, the J end by 0 bases, with 10 bases between. The CDR3 region is CAISENPGPNYGYTF. CDR3 DNA (partial): TGTGCCATCAGTGAGAATCCGGGTCCTAACTATGGC.

This clone has just a few counts. The read ends 3 residues before the CDR3 terminus; that terminus is restored from the germline J gene. The V and J genes are TRBV7-9 and TRBJ2-2, with D maybe TRBD1 (6 bases). CDR3 length: 14 residues. V lost 3 bases and J 4 bases, leaving 9 bases between the germline ends. Germline V CDR1 and CDR2: SEHNR, FQNEAQ (reference sequence). CDR3 DNA (partial): TGTGCCAGCAGCTTGGGGACACCCACCGGGGAG. It is translated as CASSLGTPTGE. The complete CDR3 protein is CASSLGTPTGELFF.

Worth noting for this clone: The read terminates 3 residues ahead of where the CDR3 ends, so the germline J gene completes it. J is TRBJ2-7 and V is TRBV5-1, with unresolved D. The CDR3 totals 13 residues. The V end was cut by 0 bases, the J end by 1 base, with 5 bases between. Germline-derived CDR1 and CDR2 are SGHRS and YFSETQ. The sequenced CDR3 bases are TGCGCCAGCAGCTTGGCAGGTTCCTACGAG. This codes for CASSLAGSYE. The CDR3 in its entirety is CASSLAGSYEQYF.

Comment on this clone: The CDR3 end falls 3 residues outside the read, so it is completed with the germline J gene. The J gene is TRBJ2-5, the V gene TRBV2; 7 bases agree with TRBD2. The CDR3 length is 12 residues. V shed 10 bases and J 5 bases; nucleotides not matched to a gene: 7. Germline V gene sequence: CDR1 SNHLY, CDR2 FYNNEI. The CDR3 region is CATSGGYETQYF. The DNA read from the CDR3 is TGTGCCACATCGGGGGGTTACGAGACC.

This clone was observed a handful of times. The read is 3 residues too short to cover the CDR3 end, so that end is filled in from the germline J gene. The chain carries TRBV30 and TRBJ2-3, with D maybe TRBD2 (5 bases). The V gene lost 0 bases and the J gene lost 0 bases, with 7 bases spanning the gap. Germline V gene data show CDR1 as GTSNPN and CDR2 as SVGIG (reference sequence). This CDR3 is 14 amino acids long. The covered CDR3 bases are TGTGCCTGGAGTGTGGGCGGGAGCACAGATACG. Its protein is CAWSVGGSTDT. The entire CDR3 sequence reads CAWSVGGSTDTQYF. The complete variable domain, with remaining parts taken from reference TRBV30 and TRBJ2-3, reads SQTIHQWPATLVQPVGSPLSLECTVEGTSNPNLYWYRQAAGRGLQLLFYSVGIGQISSEVPQNLSASRPQDRQFILSSKKLLLSDSGFYLCAWSVGGSTDTQYFGPGTRLTVL.

This clone has at least ten counts. The sequence runs out 3 residues before the end of the CDR3; the remainder is reconstructed from the germline J gene. V and J are TRBV10-1 and TRBJ2-5; unclear D gene. CDR1 is WNHNN, CDR2 SYGVQD, per germline (reference sequence). This CDR3 region has 12 residues. Trimming took off 6 bases at V and 4 bases at J, with 9 bases between the two ends. The CDR3: CASSHLGETQYF. The CDR3 bases that were read are TGCGCCAGCAGCCATCTAGGAGAGACC.

This clone has only a few counts. With the read ending 3 residues before the CDR3 end, the germline J gene is used to fill in that end. This chain uses TRBV19 with TRBJ2-3, with a weak D call TRBD2 (6 bases). Germline V lookup: CDR1 LNHDA, CDR2 SQIVND (reference sequence). This CDR3 has 15 residues. V was clipped by 0 bases and J by 3 bases, with 10 bases between them. Incomplete CDR3 DNA: TGTGCCAGTAGTATAGATTGGGACTCGACAGATACG. It encodes CASSIDWDSTDT. The entire CDR3 protein reads CASSIDWDSTDTQYF. The full variable domain, completed using reference TRBV19 and TRBJ2-3, is DGGITQSPKYLFRKEGQNVTLSCEQNLNHDAMYWYRQDPGQGLRLIYYSQIVNDFQKGDIAEGYSVSREKKESFPLTVTSAQKNPTAFYLCASSIDWDSTDTQYFGPGTRLTVL.

Concerning this clone: The CDR3 end falls 3 residues outside the read, so it is completed with the germline J gene. The rearrangement joins TRBV19 to TRBJ2-3; 7 bases match TRBD1. CDR3 length: 16 residues. Germline CDR1 reads LNHDA; CDR2 reads SQIVND (reference sequence). Trimming took 5 bases from V and 2 from J; bases not matched to a gene: 10. Incomplete CDR3 DNA: TGTGCCAGTAGTTCCCGACAGGGCTACTACACAGATACG. As protein: CASSSRQGYYTDT. In full, the CDR3 reads CASSSRQGYYTDTQYF.

As for this clone: The sequenced fragment ends 3 residues before the CDR3 boundary, so the rest is inferred from the germline J gene. The chain employs TRBV2 and TRBJ2-5; D possibly corresponds to TRBD1 (6 bases). V was pared by 7 bases and J by 4 bases, with 19 bases between. CDR1 and CDR2 (germline): SNHLY, FYNNEI. This CDR3 spans 15 amino acids. The sequenced part of the CDR3 DNA is TGTGCCAGCACCCCCGGCCAGGGGATGGGAGAGACC. Translating gives CASTPGQGMGET. The entire CDR3 protein reads CASTPGQGMGETQYF.

Notes on this clone: The read halts 3 residues ahead of the CDR3 end, with the missing end drawn from the germline J gene. The V call is TRBV19, the J call TRBJ1-1, with 7 bases identical to TRBD1. The germline V gene encodes CDR1 LNHDA and CDR2 SQIVND (reference sequence). Losses at the gene ends were 4 bases for V and 6 bases for J; bases not matched to a gene: 2. This CDR3 has 12 amino acids. This chain's CDR3 is CASSTQGPEAFF. CDR3 bases read: TGTGCCAGTAGTACACAGGGGCCTGAA.

Notes on this clone: A junction boundary mismatches the germline segment, possibly from a read error. Coverage ceases 3 residues before the CDR3 finishes, and the germline J gene fills in the end. This chain links TRBV7-6 with TRBJ2-7; 9 bases align to TRBD1. This CDR3 contains 15 residues. Germline V gives CDR1 SGHVS, CDR2 FNYEAQ. The sequenced CDR3 bases are TGTACCAGCAGCCCAGGGGGGACAGGGAAGGACGAG. Amino acid sequence: CTSSPGGTGKDE. The whole CDR3 sequence is CTSSPGGTGKDEQYF.

The part of the CDR3 DNA that was read is TGTGCCTGGACTCCTCTAAGGGGCACACCC. It is translated as CAWTPLRGTP. The whole CDR3 sequence is CAWTPLRGTPLHF. The chain uses TRBV30 and TRBJ1-6; D perhaps matches TRBD1 (5 bases). The CDR3 is cut off 3 residues early in the read; its end comes from the germline J gene. Germline CDR1 GTSNPN, CDR2 SVGIG (reference sequence). The CDR3 has 13 amino acids. The V and J ends lost 4 bases and 11 bases respectively, with 15 bases between them.

Concerning this clone itself: Sequencing ends 3 residues short of the CDR3 end; the germline J gene provides the rest. The chain carries TRBV18 and TRBJ1-6; 7 bases fit TRBD1. V lost 2 bases to trimming and J lost 10 bases; unmatched junction nucleotides: 5. The CDR3 runs to 14 residues. Germline CDR1 reads KGHSH; CDR2 reads LQKENI. The CDR3 spells CASSPGTDGSPLHF. Incomplete CDR3 DNA: TGTGCCAGCTCACCAGGGACAGATGGGTCACCC.

At least ten counts were recorded for this clone. The read finishes 3 residues shy of the CDR3 end, and the germline J gene is used to complete it. This chain links TRBV10-3 with TRBJ1-5; 10 bases line up with TRBD1. There are 14 residues in the CDR3. The J segment lost 7 bases and the V segment lost 6 bases, leaving 6 bases of the junction unmatched. Germline CDR1 and CDR2: ENHRY and SYGVKD. CDR3 sequence: CAIREDRGDQPQHF. The DNA read from the CDR3 is TGTGCCATCAGGGAGGACAGGGGGGACCAGCCC.

Notes on this clone: Read data end 3 residues before the CDR3 end; the end is taken from the germline J gene. The J gene is TRBJ2-2, the V gene TRBV18, with D uncertain. The V and J ends lost 1 base and 1 base respectively, with 10 bases between them. The CDR3 has 16 residues. Germline CDR1 is KGHSH and CDR2 is LQKENI. CDR3 DNA, as far as it was read: TGTGCCAGCTCACCACAGGTCCCGGGGAACACCGGGGAG. Amino acid sequence: CASSPQVPGNTGE. The full CDR3 reads CASSPQVPGNTGELFF.